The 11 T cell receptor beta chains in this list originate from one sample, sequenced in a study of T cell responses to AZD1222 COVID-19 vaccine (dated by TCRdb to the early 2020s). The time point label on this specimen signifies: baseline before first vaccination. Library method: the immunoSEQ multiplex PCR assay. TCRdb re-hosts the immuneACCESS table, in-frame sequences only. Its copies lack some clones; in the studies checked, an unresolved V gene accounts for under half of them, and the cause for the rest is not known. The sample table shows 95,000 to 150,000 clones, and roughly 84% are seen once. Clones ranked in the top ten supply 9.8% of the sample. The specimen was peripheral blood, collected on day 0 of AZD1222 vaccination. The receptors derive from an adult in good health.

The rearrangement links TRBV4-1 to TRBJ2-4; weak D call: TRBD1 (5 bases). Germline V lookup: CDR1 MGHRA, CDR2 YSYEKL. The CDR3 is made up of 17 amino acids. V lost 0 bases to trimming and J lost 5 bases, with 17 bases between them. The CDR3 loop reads CASSQEVGSGSQNIQYF. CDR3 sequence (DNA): TGCGCCAGCAGCCAAGAAGTAGGGTCAGGGTCCCAAAACATTCAGTACTTC.

CDR3 protein: CASSPWTSGSSYEQYF. DNA for the CDR3: TGTGCCAGCAGCCCCTGGACTAGCGGGAGCTCCTACGAGCAGTACTTC. The V gene is TRBV7-8, the J gene TRBJ2-7; TRBD2 agrees at 13 bases. From germline, CDR1 is SGHVS and CDR2 FQNEAQ. This CDR3 contains 16 residues. The V gene end was trimmed by 5 bases and the J gene end by 0 bases; junction bases not matched to a gene: 4.

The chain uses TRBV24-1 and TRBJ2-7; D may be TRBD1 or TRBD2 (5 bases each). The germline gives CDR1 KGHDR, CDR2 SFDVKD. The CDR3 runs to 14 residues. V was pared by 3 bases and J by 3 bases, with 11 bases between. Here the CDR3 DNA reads TGTGCCACCAGTGATCCACGGGACCTCTACGAGCAGTACTTC. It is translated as CATSDPRDLYEQYF.

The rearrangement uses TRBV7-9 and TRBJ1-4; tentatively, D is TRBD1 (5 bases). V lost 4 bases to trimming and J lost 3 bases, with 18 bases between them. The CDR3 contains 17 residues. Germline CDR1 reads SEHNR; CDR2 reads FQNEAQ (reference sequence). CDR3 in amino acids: CASSWRNRPGPNEKLFF. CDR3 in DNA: TGTGCCAGCAGCTGGAGAAATCGGCCAGGGCCTAATGAAAAACTGTTTTTT.

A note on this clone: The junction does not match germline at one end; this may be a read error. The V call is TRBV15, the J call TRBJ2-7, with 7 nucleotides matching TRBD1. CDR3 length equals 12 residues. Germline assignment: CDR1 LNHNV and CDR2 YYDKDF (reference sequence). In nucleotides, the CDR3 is TGTGCCACCAGCAGGGACCACAGGGGCCTGCACTTC. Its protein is CATSRDHRGLHF. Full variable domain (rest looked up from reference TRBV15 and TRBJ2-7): DAMVIQNPRYQVTQFGKPVTLSCSQTLNHNVMYWYQQKSSQAPKLLFHYYDKDFNNEADTPDNFQSRRPNTSFCFLDIRSPGLGDTAMYLCATSRDHRGLHFGPGTRLTVT.

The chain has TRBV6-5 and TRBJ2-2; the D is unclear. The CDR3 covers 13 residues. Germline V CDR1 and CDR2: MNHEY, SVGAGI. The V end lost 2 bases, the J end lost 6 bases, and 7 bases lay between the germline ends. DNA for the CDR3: TGTGCCAGCAGTTACAGGCAGTCCGGGGAGCTGTTTTTT. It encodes CASSYRQSGELFF.

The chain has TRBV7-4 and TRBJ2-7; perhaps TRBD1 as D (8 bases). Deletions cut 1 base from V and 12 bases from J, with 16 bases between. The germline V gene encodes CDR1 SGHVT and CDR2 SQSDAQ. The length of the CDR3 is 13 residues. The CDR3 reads CASSLVGRTGMYF. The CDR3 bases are TGTGCCAGCAGCTTAGTCGGGAGGACAGGGATGTACTTC. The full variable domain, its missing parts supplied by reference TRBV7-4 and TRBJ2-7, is GAGVSQSPRYKVAKRGRDVALRCDSISGHVTLYWYRQTLGQGSEVLTYSQSDAQRDKSGRPSGRFSAERPERSVSTLKIQRTEQGDSAVYLCASSLVGRTGMYFGPGTRLTVT.

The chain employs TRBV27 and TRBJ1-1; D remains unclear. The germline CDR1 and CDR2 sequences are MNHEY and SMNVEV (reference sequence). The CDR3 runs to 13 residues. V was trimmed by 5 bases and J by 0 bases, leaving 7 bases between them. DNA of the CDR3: TGTGCCAGCAGTCACGGATTGAACACTGAAGCTTTCTTT. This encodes CASSHGLNTEAFF.

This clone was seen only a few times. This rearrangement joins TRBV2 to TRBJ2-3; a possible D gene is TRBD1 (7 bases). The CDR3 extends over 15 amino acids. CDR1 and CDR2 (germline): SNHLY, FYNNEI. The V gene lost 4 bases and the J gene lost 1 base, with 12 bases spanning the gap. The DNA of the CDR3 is TGTGCCAGCAGTGGCCCCAGGGGGGGCACAGATACGCAGTATTTT. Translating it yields CASSGPRGGTDTQYF.

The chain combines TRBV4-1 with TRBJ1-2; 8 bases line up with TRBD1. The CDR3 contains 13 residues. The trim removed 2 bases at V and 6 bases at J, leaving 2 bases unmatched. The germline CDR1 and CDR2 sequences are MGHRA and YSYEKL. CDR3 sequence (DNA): TGCGCCAGCAGCCAAACGACAGGGGATGGCTACACCTTC. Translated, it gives CASSQTTGDGYTF.

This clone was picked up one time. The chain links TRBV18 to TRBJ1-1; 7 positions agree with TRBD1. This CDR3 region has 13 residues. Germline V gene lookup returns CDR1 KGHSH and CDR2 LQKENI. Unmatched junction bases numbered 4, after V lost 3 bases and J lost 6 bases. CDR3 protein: CASSPTGVAEAFF. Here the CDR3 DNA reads TGTGCCAGCTCACCCACAGGGGTGGCTGAAGCTTTCTTT.